This is a list of T cell receptor beta chains from one sample in a study of identical twins. Each CDR3 protein gets one entry after TCRdb re-called the 5' RACE reads with MiXCR. The table lists 1.5 million to 2 million distinct CDR3 sequences, around 33% of them singletons. Sequencing used cord blood. The receptor set was obtained from a newborn girl in good health. The CDR3 runs from the conserved cysteine through the conserved F or W. Fields, in order: CDR3 DNA, CDR3 protein, V gene, D gene, J gene, clone size. A D gene is named only where the DNA matches it firmly. A row's size may be missing; if present it is once, few, many or a size class.

cdr3_nt: TGTGCCAGCTGCCCCACCTTAGCGCGGGGCACAGATACGCAGTATTTT
cdr3_aa: CASCPTLARGTDTQYF
v_call: TRBV5-5
d_call: .
j_call: TRBJ2-3
clone_size: few

cdr3_nt: TGTGCCAGCAGCCAGGACTGGATCGGCGGGGAGCTGTTTTTT
cdr3_aa: CASSQDWIGGELFF
v_call: TRBV4-2
d_call: .
j_call: TRBJ2-2
clone_size: .

cdr3_nt: TGTGCCAGCCGACGGACGGCCGGGGGCTACACCTTC
cdr3_aa: CASRRTAGGYTF
v_call: TRBV27
d_call: .
j_call: TRBJ1-2
clone_size: few

cdr3_nt: TGCGCCAGCAGACCGGCGACAGGGGCCGGGACTAGACTGTACAATGGGCAGTTCTTC
cdr3_aa: CASRPATGAGTRLYNGQFF
v_call: TRBV5-1
d_call: .
j_call: TRBJ2-1
clone_size: .

cdr3_nt: TGCAGTGCTTTGGCCGGGACAGATCTTGGCTACACCTTC
cdr3_aa: CSALAGTDLGYTF
v_call: TRBV20-1
d_call: TRBD1
j_call: TRBJ1-2
clone_size: .

cdr3_nt: TGTGCCAGCAGTTTACCCGGACAGGGTGAACTGTTTTTT
cdr3_aa: CASSLPGQGELFF
v_call: TRBV27
d_call: TRBD1
j_call: TRBJ1-4
clone_size: .

cdr3_nt: TGCAGTGCTGTTAGCGGGGGTTACAATGAGCAGTTCTTC
cdr3_aa: CSAVSGGYNEQFF
v_call: TRBV20-1
d_call: TRBD2
j_call: TRBJ2-1
clone_size: .

cdr3_nt: TGTGCCAGCAGCTTAAGGGAGACCCGGTACTTC
cdr3_aa: CASSLRETRYF
v_call: TRBV13
d_call: .
j_call: TRBJ2-7
clone_size: few

cdr3_nt: TGCGGGGGCAGGGAGACAGATACGCAGTATTTT
cdr3_aa: CGGRETDTQYF
v_call: TRBV29-1
d_call: .
j_call: TRBJ2-3
clone_size: .

cdr3_nt: TGTGCCAGCAGCAAACAACTGGGGACTAGCGGGAGTTCCTACGAGCAGTACTTC
cdr3_aa: CASSKQLGTSGSSYEQYF
v_call: TRBV2
d_call: TRBD2
j_call: TRBJ2-7
clone_size: .

cdr3_nt: TGTGCCAGCAGTTTTTGGGGGAGAAAGGAAGAGACCCAGTACTTC
cdr3_aa: CASSFWGRKEETQYF
v_call: TRBV12-3/TRBV12-4
d_call: .
j_call: TRBJ2-5
clone_size: .

cdr3_nt: TGTGCCAGCAGCCAGGGAGGGGGCGCAGCTTTCTTT
cdr3_aa: CASSQGGGAAFF
v_call: TRBV9
d_call: TRBD1
j_call: TRBJ1-1
clone_size: few

cdr3_nt: TGTGCCAGCAGTGATAGATCACAGGCCAACTACGAGCAGTACTTC
cdr3_aa: CASSDRSQANYEQYF
v_call: TRBV2
d_call: .
j_call: TRBJ2-7
clone_size: many

cdr3_nt: TGCGCCAGCAGCTTGGTACGGGGGGTGTACAATGAGCATTTCTTC
cdr3_aa: CASSLVRGVYNEHFF
v_call: TRBV5-1
d_call: TRBD2
j_call: TRBJ2-1
clone_size: .

cdr3_nt: TGTGCCAGCGGGCAGACAGTCAATGAGCAGTTCTTC
cdr3_aa: CASGQTVNEQFF
v_call: TRBV12-3/TRBV12-4
d_call: .
j_call: TRBJ2-1
clone_size: .

cdr3_nt: TGTGCCAGCAGCCTTCGGACTAGCGGGAGGTTCTCCTACAATGAGCAGTACTTC
cdr3_aa: CASSLRTSGRFSYNEQYF
v_call: TRBV3-1
d_call: TRBD2
j_call: TRBJ2-7
clone_size: .

cdr3_nt: TGCAGTGCTAGAAGAGCGGGGGGTCCCTACGAGCAGTACTTC
cdr3_aa: CSARRAGGPYEQYF
v_call: TRBV20-1
d_call: TRBD2
j_call: TRBJ2-7
clone_size: many

cdr3_nt: TGTGCCAGCAGTCTTTTACGAAGCTCCTACAATGAGCAGTTCTTC
cdr3_aa: CASSLLRSSYNEQFF
v_call: TRBV27
d_call: .
j_call: TRBJ2-1
clone_size: .

cdr3_nt: TGTGCCAGCAGCATAGTTCAATCTTCCTACGAGCAGTACTTC
cdr3_aa: CASSIVQSSYEQYF
v_call: TRBV7-9
d_call: .
j_call: TRBJ2-7
clone_size: .

cdr3_nt: TGCAGTGCTAGTGACCAGGTGGATGGCTACACCTTC
cdr3_aa: CSASDQVDGYTF
v_call: TRBV20-1
d_call: .
j_call: TRBJ1-2
clone_size: few

cdr3_nt: TGCGCCAGCAGCCAACTTAAGGGGGCGTACGAGCAGTACTTC
cdr3_aa: CASSQLKGAYEQYF
v_call: TRBV4-1
d_call: TRBD1
j_call: TRBJ2-7
clone_size: .

cdr3_nt: TGTGCCAGCAGCGTAGGCGGGGGCGTCACTGAAGCTTTCTTT
cdr3_aa: CASSVGGGVTEAFF
v_call: TRBV9
d_call: .
j_call: TRBJ1-1
clone_size: few

cdr3_nt: TGTGCCAGCAGCTTATGGGGCGTCGACACAGATACGCAGTATTTT
cdr3_aa: CASSLWGVDTDTQYF
v_call: TRBV7-2
d_call: .
j_call: TRBJ2-3
clone_size: many

cdr3_nt: TGTGCCAGCTCCCGGGCCTTTTACAATGAGCAGTACTTC
cdr3_aa: CASSRAFYNEQYF
v_call: TRBV27
d_call: .
j_call: TRBJ2-7
clone_size: .

cdr3_nt: TGCAGCGGAGCGGCGGACAGGGACGAAAAACTGTTTTTT
cdr3_aa: CSGAADRDEKLFF
v_call: TRBV29-1
d_call: TRBD1
j_call: TRBJ1-4
clone_size: few

cdr3_nt: TGTGCCACCAATTCGGGAGTAGCTGAAAAACTGTTTTTT
cdr3_aa: CATNSGVAEKLFF
v_call: TRBV12-3/TRBV12-4
d_call: .
j_call: TRBJ1-4
clone_size: few

cdr3_nt: TGTGCCAGCAGCTTAACAGGGGGGAGGATAAATGAAAAACTGTTTTTT
cdr3_aa: CASSLTGGRINEKLFF
v_call: TRBV7-2
d_call: TRBD1
j_call: TRBJ1-4
clone_size: few

cdr3_nt: TGCAGTGCCCCGTCCGGGAGTAGCTCCTACAATGAGCAGTTCTTC
cdr3_aa: CSAPSGSSSYNEQFF
v_call: TRBV20-1
d_call: .
j_call: TRBJ2-1
clone_size: few

cdr3_nt: TGTGCCAGCAGCTTAGGGCCGTTGGTTTACCAAGAGACCCAGTACTTC
cdr3_aa: CASSLGPLVYQETQYF
v_call: TRBV13
d_call: .
j_call: TRBJ2-5
clone_size: .

cdr3_nt: TGTGCCAGCAGCTTCGGGGACAGGGTATCCTATGGCTACACCTTC
cdr3_aa: CASSFGDRVSYGYTF
v_call: TRBV5-5
d_call: TRBD1
j_call: TRBJ1-2
clone_size: few

cdr3_nt: TGTGCCAGCAGCTCCTCCGGCTGGACTAGCGGTACCTACAATGAGCAGTTCTTC
cdr3_aa: CASSSSGWTSGTYNEQFF
v_call: TRBV7-2
d_call: TRBD2
j_call: TRBJ2-1
clone_size: .

cdr3_nt: TGTGGCACCAAGCGGAGCCCCTACGAGCAGTACTTC
cdr3_aa: CGTKRSPYEQYF
v_call: TRBV2
d_call: .
j_call: TRBJ2-7
clone_size: few

cdr3_nt: TGCGCCAGCAGCTTGGGAGGTAGGGAAGGAGCTGAAGCTTTCTTT
cdr3_aa: CASSLGGREGAEAFF
v_call: TRBV5-1
d_call: .
j_call: TRBJ1-1
clone_size: .

cdr3_nt: TGTGCCAGCAGCCACAGGACAGGACGCACAGATACGCAGTATTTT
cdr3_aa: CASSHRTGRTDTQYF
v_call: TRBV14
d_call: TRBD1
j_call: TRBJ2-3
clone_size: few

cdr3_nt: TGCAGCGTTGCAAGAAACTATGGCTACACCTTC
cdr3_aa: CSVARNYGYTF
v_call: TRBV29-1
d_call: .
j_call: TRBJ1-2
clone_size: many

cdr3_nt: TGCGCCAGCTTCGGACACGTCCCGGGACTAGCGGGTTACGAGCAGTACTTC
cdr3_aa: CASFGHVPGLAGYEQYF
v_call: TRBV5-1
d_call: TRBD2
j_call: TRBJ2-7
clone_size: .

cdr3_nt: TGTGCCAGCAGACTAACCGGGACCCACGTCCCAGATACGCAGTATTTT
cdr3_aa: CASRLTGTHVPDTQYF
v_call: TRBV7-9
d_call: .
j_call: TRBJ2-3
clone_size: few